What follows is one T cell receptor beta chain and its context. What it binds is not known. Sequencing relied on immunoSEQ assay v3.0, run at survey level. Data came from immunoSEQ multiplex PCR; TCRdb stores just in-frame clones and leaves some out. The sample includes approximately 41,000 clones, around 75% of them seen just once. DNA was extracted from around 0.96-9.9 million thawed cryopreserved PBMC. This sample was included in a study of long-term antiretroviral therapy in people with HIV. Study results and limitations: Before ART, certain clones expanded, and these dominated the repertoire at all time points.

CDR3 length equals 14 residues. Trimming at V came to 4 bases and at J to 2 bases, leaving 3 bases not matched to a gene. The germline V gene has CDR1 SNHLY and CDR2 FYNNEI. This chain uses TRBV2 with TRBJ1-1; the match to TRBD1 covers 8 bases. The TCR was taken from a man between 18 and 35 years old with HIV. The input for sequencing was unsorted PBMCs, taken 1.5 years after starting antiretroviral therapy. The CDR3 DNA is TGTGCCAGCAGTGTTCAGGGGGCCAACACTGAAGCTTTCTTT. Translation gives CASSVQGANTEAFF.